The next 6 T cell receptor beta chains were all read from a single sample in a study of vaccination and CD4 T cells after COVID-19. From the PCR reads, TCRdb called clonotypes with MiXCR, one entry per CDR3 protein. The data contain 13,000 to 15,000 distinct CDR3 sequences, 69% of them singletons. The sequencing used CD4+ T cells from blood, collected after SARS-CoV-2 vaccination. The receptors were gathered from a human donor who had recovered from COVID-19.

This clonotype was detected only a few times. The chain couples TRBV6-1 to TRBJ2-7; the D is unclear. This CDR3 contains 13 residues. The germline V gene has CDR1 MNHNS and CDR2 SASEGT. The V and J ends lost 8 bases and 1 base respectively, with 12 bases between them. For the CDR3, the DNA is TGTGCCAGCCGTCAAATACTATCCTACGAGCAGTACTTC. Translated, it gives CASRQILSYEQYF.

This chain connects TRBV20-1 to TRBJ1-5, with D hard to call. The CDR3 runs 14 residues. The V end was cut by 6 bases, the J end by 8 bases, with 20 bases between. Germline loops: CDR1 DFQATT, CDR2 SNEGSKA (reference sequence). CDR3 in amino acids: CSASEGQQFKPQHF. The CDR3, as DNA: TGCAGTGCAAGCGAGGGCCAGCAATTCAAGCCCCAGCATTTT.

This chain connects TRBV6-5 to TRBJ1-2, with 7 positions matching TRBD1. V was clipped by 0 bases and J by 3 bases; unmatched bases: 4. The CDR3 sequence is 15 residues long. CDR1 and CDR2 from the germline V gene are MNHEY and SVGAGI. CDR3 in DNA: TGTGCCAGCAGTTACTCGGGGACAGCTCACTATGGCTACACCTTC. As protein: CASSYSGTAHYGYTF.

This chain connects TRBV7-2 to TRBJ2-3; D possibly uses TRBD1 or TRBD2 (5 bases each). This CDR3 region has 14 residues. V shed 5 bases and J shed 7 bases, with 16 bases lying between them. From germline, CDR1 is SGHTA and CDR2 FQGNSA. CDR3 nucleotide sequence: TGTGCCAGCAGCCCCCCGGGACCAGTTAATACGCAGTATTTT. Residues: CASSPPGPVNTQYF.

The rearrangement links TRBV20-1 to TRBJ2-5; D not resolved. The CDR3 sequence is 13 residues long. Germline-derived CDR1 and CDR2 are DFQATT and SNEGSKA (reference sequence). Trimming took 6 bases from V and 0 from J, leaving 11 bases between them. The CDR3, as DNA: TGCAGTGCCCATGTAAATAACCAAGAGACCCAGTACTTC. It yields the protein CSAHVNNQETQYF.

This chain links TRBV12-3 or TRBV12-4 with TRBJ1-1; possibly TRBD1 for D (5 bases). The CDR3 has 12 residues. The germline V and J ends were trimmed by 5 bases and 7 bases, with 11 bases remaining between them. The CDR3 sequence: CASSLVTGEAFF. CDR3 bases: TGTGCCAGCAGTCTCGTCACAGGTGAAGCTTTCTTT.